These 29 T cell receptor beta chains were all obtained from the same sample, sequenced in a study of blood T cell repertoires in COVID-19. Sequencing used immunoSEQ multiplex PCR; TCRdb keeps in-frame clones, though not all of them. The repertoire holds 100,000 or so clones, with 75% to 95% as singletons. Sequencing used peripheral blood. The receptors stem from a woman between 45 and 60 years old in a cohort sampled during active COVID-19.

This sequence joins TRBV7-8 and TRBJ2-1; 8 bases fit TRBD2. With V trimmed by 1 base and J by 7 bases, 9 bases remained unmatched. The length of the CDR3 is 16 residues. Germline V gene sequence: CDR1 SGHVS, CDR2 FQNEAQ. The CDR3 protein is CASSLGGLGRWNEQFF. As DNA, the CDR3 is TGTGCCAGCAGCTTAGGGGGACTAGGAAGATGGAATGAGCAGTTCTTC.

V usage is TRBV19 and J usage is TRBJ1-2; no reliable D call. The CDR3 has 14 residues. Germline CDR1 LNHDA, CDR2 SQIVND (reference sequence). Deletions cut 0 bases from V and 2 bases from J, with 7 bases between. The CDR3 sequence is CASSIDGRNYGYTF. Here the CDR3 DNA reads TGTGCCAGTAGTATAGATGGGAGGAACTATGGCTACACCTTC.

This CDR3 reads CSALGQGGYEQYF. The CDR3 DNA reads as TGCAGCGCCCTGGGGCAGGGGGGATACGAGCAGTACTTC. This chain links TRBV29-1 with TRBJ2-7; possible D gene TRBD1, 7 bases. Germline V gene sequence: CDR1 SQVTM, CDR2 ANQGSEA. This CDR3 is built from 13 residues. Trimming took off 7 bases at V and 4 bases at J, with 17 bases between the two ends.

V is TRBV6-5 and J is TRBJ1-6; a weak D match, TRBD1 (5 bases). The ends were cut back, 2 bases at V and 10 bases at J, with 15 bases in the middle. The CDR3 contains 15 residues. The germline V gene has CDR1 MNHEY and CDR2 SVGAGI. CDR3 DNA sequence: TGTGCCAGCAGTTACACCTGGCAGGGTGGATCACCCCTCCACTTT. Its translation is CASSYTWQGGSPLHF.

The genes are TRBV19 and TRBJ2-3, with 8 bases lining up with TRBD1. V was pared by 7 bases and J by 1 base, with 7 bases of the junction left unmatched. The CDR3 has 15 residues. The germline CDR1 and CDR2 sequences are LNHDA and SQIVND (reference sequence). This CDR3 is CASKTQGGGTDTQYF. Written as DNA, the CDR3 is TGTGCCAGTAAAACACAGGGGGGAGGCACAGATACGCAGTATTTT.

CDR3 coding DNA: TGTGCCAGCAGTTTAGGAGGGATCGAGCAGTACTTC. Its protein is CASSLGGIEQYF. J is TRBJ2-7 and V is TRBV28; D possibly corresponds to TRBD2 (6 bases). Between the trimmed V and J ends, which lost 2 bases and 6 bases, there was a span of 8 bases. CDR1 and CDR2 (germline): MDHEN, SYDVKM. The CDR3 has 12 residues.

As regards this clone: One junction end disagrees with the germline gene, perhaps due to a read error. The chain uses TRBV9 and TRBJ2-3; D may be TRBD2 (5 bases). The CDR3 runs to 15 residues. Germline V gene data show CDR1 as SGDLS and CDR2 as YYNGEE. The CDR3: CASTVFDYSTDTQYF. CDR3 in DNA: TGTGCCAGCACCGTATTCGACTACTCCACAGATACGCAGTATTTT.

The rearrangement links TRBV30 to TRBJ1-2, with a possible D match to TRBD1 (6 bases). Trimming took 2 bases from V and 1 from J, leaving 17 bases between them. Germline assignment: CDR1 GTSNPN and CDR2 SVGIG (reference sequence). This CDR3 spans 16 amino acids. This CDR3 is CAWSSRQARRNYGYTF. The CDR3 DNA reads TGTGCCTGGAGTTCTCGACAGGCTCGTCGTAACTATGGCTACACCTTC.

V gene TRBV19 combines with J gene TRBJ2-3; unclear D gene. This CDR3 is 15 amino acids long. Germline V gene lookup returns CDR1 LNHDA and CDR2 SQIVND (reference sequence). The V end lost 2 bases, the J end lost 0 bases, and 9 bases lay between the germline ends. CDR3 DNA sequence: TGTGCCAGTAGTATAAACGGGTTTAGCACAGATACGCAGTATTTT. Its translation is CASSINGFSTDTQYF.

This rearrangement joins TRBV24-1 to TRBJ2-7, with 9 bases identical to TRBD2. Trimming removed 5 bases from V and 7 bases from J; junction bases left unmatched: 17. CDR1 is KGHDR, CDR2 SFDVKD, per germline. The CDR3 has 17 residues. The DNA for the CDR3 is TGTGCCACCAGTGTATGTCCGCAGCGGGGGGTCCTAAGAGAGCAGTACTTC. Its translation: CATSVCPQRGVLREQYF.

The chain uses TRBV27 and TRBJ2-1; TRBD2 aligns across 9 bases. Losses at the gene ends were 5 bases for V and 1 base for J; bases not matched to a gene: 9. The CDR3 covers 17 residues. From germline, CDR1 is MNHEY and CDR2 SMNVEV (reference sequence). In DNA form, the CDR3 reads TGTGCCAGCAGTCCCCCCCATAGCGGGAGATCCTACAATGAGCAGTTCTTC. Its protein is CASSPPHSGRSYNEQFF.

This clone was counted only a few times. The gene calls are TRBV18 and TRBJ2-7, with TRBD1 identical over 9 bases. J was trimmed by 7 bases and V by 4 bases; bases with no gene match: 8. This CDR3 contains 14 residues. CDR1 and CDR2 from the germline V gene are KGHSH and LQKENI. The CDR3 is CASSQGQGGTEQYF. CDR3 coding DNA: TGTGCCAGCTCACAGGGACAGGGTGGGACTGAGCAGTACTTC.

This clone was counted once. The chain carries TRBV6-5 and TRBJ2-3; D perhaps matches TRBD1 (5 bases). From germline, CDR1 is MNHEY and CDR2 SVGAGI. The CDR3 sequence is 13 residues long. Trimming stripped 5 bases from V and 2 bases from J, with 8 bases between. This CDR3 is CASSMTATDTQYF. CDR3 DNA sequence: TGTGCCAGCAGTATGACAGCCACAGATACGCAGTATTTT.

This sequence joins TRBV11-2 and TRBJ2-1; TRBD2 matches 10 bases. Germline lookup yields CDR1 SGHAT and CDR2 FQNNGV. V lost 7 bases to trimming and J lost 4 bases; unmatched junction nucleotides: 7. The CDR3 runs 15 residues. CDR3 sequence: CASNYLAGAYNEQFF. In DNA, the CDR3 is TGTGCCAGCAACTACCTAGCGGGGGCGTACAATGAGCAGTTCTTC.

This CDR3 reads CASSLDRSSYEQYF. CDR3 in DNA: TGTGCCAGCAGTCTCGACAGGAGCTCCTACGAGCAGTACTTC. The rearrangement links TRBV2 to TRBJ2-7; D is possibly TRBD1 (6 bases). Germline assignment: CDR1 SNHLY and CDR2 FYNNEI. This CDR3 has 14 amino acids. V was clipped by 5 bases and J by 0 bases, with 11 bases between them.

The chain joins TRBV27 to TRBJ1-5; possible D gene TRBD1, 5 bases. The germline V gene encodes CDR1 MNHEY and CDR2 SMNVEV (reference sequence). Trimming took 5 bases from V and 5 from J, leaving 10 bases between them. CDR3 length: 13 residues. In DNA, the CDR3 is TGTGCCAGCAGTCCCCAGGGTCATCAGCCCCAGCATTTT. Translating it yields CASSPQGHQPQHF.

The rearrangement links TRBV19 to TRBJ2-1, with 11 bases matching TRBD2. This CDR3 region has 16 residues. V was clipped by 3 bases and J by 7 bases; unmatched bases: 8. Germline CDR1 and CDR2: LNHDA and SQIVND (reference sequence). The CDR3 is CASSILASGRLNEQFF. The CDR3 region has the DNA TGTGCCAGTAGTATTTTGGCTAGCGGGAGGCTTAATGAGCAGTTCTTC.

Remarks on this clone: Different DNA sequences within this sample yield the same CDR3. This chain connects TRBV6-5 to TRBJ1-1; possibly TRBD1 for D (6 bases). This CDR3 has 13 residues. The V end was cut by 6 bases, the J end by 0 bases, with 8 bases between. Germline CDR1 MNHEY, CDR2 SVGAGI. CDR3 residues: CASSRGLNTEAFF. The CDR3 nucleotides read TGTGCCAGCAGCAGGGGCCTGAACACTGAAGCTTTCTTT.

The J gene is TRBJ1-2, the V gene TRBV7-2; 8 positions agree with TRBD1. Germline CDR1 reads SGHTA; CDR2 reads FQGNSA. The CDR3 totals 16 residues. The V segment lost 6 bases and the J segment 6 bases; nucleotides outside the gene matches: 15. The DNA of the CDR3 is TGTGCCAGCAGTCTGCGACCACAGGGGGGGGTAAATGGCTACACCTTC. It encodes CASSLRPQGGVNGYTF.

The rearrangement uses TRBV14 and TRBJ1-6, with 12 bases matching TRBD1. Germline V CDR1 and CDR2: SGHDN, FVKESK. The V gene end was trimmed by 9 bases and the J gene end by 5 bases; junction bases not matched to a gene: 11. This CDR3 has 17 amino acids. The CDR3 DNA is TGTGCCAGTTCCGGGACAGGGGGCTTTTGGAATAATTCACCCCTCCACTTT. Its protein product is CASSGTGGFWNNSPLHF.

J is TRBJ1-4 and V is TRBV4-1; no clear D. This CDR3 contains 15 residues. Looked up from germline, CDR1 is MGHRA and CDR2 is YSYEKL. Trimming removed 1 base from V and 7 bases from J, with 13 bases in between. In DNA form, the CDR3 reads TGCGCCAGCAGCCAAGTCGTGACAAGAAGTGAAAAACTGTTTTTT. This translates into CASSQVVTRSEKLFF.

V usage is TRBV9 and J usage is TRBJ2-1; no clear D gene. V lost 3 bases and J lost 0, with 10 bases in between. Germline V lookup: CDR1 SGDLS, CDR2 YYNGEE. CDR3 length: 15 residues. DNA for the CDR3: TGTGCCAGCAGCGGCACCCCTAGCTCCTACAATGAGCAGTTCTTC. Protein: CASSGTPSSYNEQFF. The complete variable domain, with remaining parts taken from reference TRBV9 and TRBJ2-1, reads DSGVTQTPKHLITATGQRVTLRCSPRSGDLSVYWYQQSLDQGLQFLIQYYNGEERAKGNILERFSAQQFPDLHSELNLSSLELGDSALYFCASSGTPSSYNEQFFGPGTRLTVL.

The chain uses TRBV27 and TRBJ2-1; D gene ambiguous. The germline V gene encodes CDR1 MNHEY and CDR2 SMNVEV (reference sequence). Trimming removed 5 bases from V and 6 bases from J, with 17 bases in between. CDR3 length: 15 amino acids. This CDR3 reads CASSLRQVLANEQFF. Written as DNA, the CDR3 is TGTGCCAGCAGTCTCAGACAAGTTCTGGCCAATGAGCAGTTCTTC.

The rearrangement uses TRBV30 and TRBJ2-7; tentatively, D is TRBD2 (6 bases). V was shortened by 1 base and J by 3 bases, with 13 bases between the two germline ends. This CDR3 is built from 14 residues. CDR1 and CDR2 from the germline V gene are GTSNPN and SVGIG (reference sequence). DNA for the CDR3: TGTGCCTGGAGTGGGAGGGGTAACTACTACGAGCAGTACTTC. Amino acids: CAWSGRGNYYEQYF.

V usage is TRBV7-9 and J usage is TRBJ2-7; 13 positions match TRBD2. The germline gives CDR1 SEHNR, CDR2 FQNEAQ (reference sequence). V lost 6 bases and J lost 6; bases outside the gene matches: 8. The CDR3 contains 15 residues. CDR3 coding DNA: TGTGCCAGCAGTTCACTAGCGGGGGGGCCAGGCGAGCAGTACTTC. It is translated as CASSSLAGGPGEQYF.

The chain recombines TRBV11-2 with TRBJ2-7; D gene unclear. V lost 5 bases and J 3 bases, leaving 14 bases between the germline ends. The length of the CDR3 is 14 residues. Germline values: CDR1 SGHAT, CDR2 FQNNGV. CDR3 nucleotides: TGTGCCAGCAGCAATTCCGGGTTAATCTACGAGCAGTACTTC. Residues: CASSNSGLIYEQYF.

J is TRBJ2-5 and V is TRBV5-1; D not resolved. CDR3 length: 14 residues. Trimming removed 0 bases from V and 4 bases from J, with 10 bases in between. Germline V CDR1 and CDR2: SGHRS, YFSETQ. The CDR3 reads CASSLGWPGETQYF. CDR3 in DNA: TGCGCCAGCAGCTTGGGTTGGCCTGGAGAGACCCAGTACTTC.

This rearrangement joins TRBV5-1 to TRBJ2-3; D is unclear. Trimming stripped 2 bases from V and 0 bases from J, with 10 bases between. This CDR3 has 15 residues. Looked up from germline, CDR1 is SGHRS and CDR2 is YFSETQ. The DNA of the CDR3 is TGCGCCAGCAGCTTACGTATGACTAGCACAGATACGCAGTATTTT. It translates to CASSLRMTSTDTQYF. The complete variable domain, with remaining parts taken from reference TRBV5-1 and TRBJ2-3, reads KAGVTQTPRYLIKTRGQQVTLSCSPISGHRSVSWYQQTPGQGLQFLFEYFSETQRNKGNFPGRFSGRQFSNSRSEMNVSTLELGDSALYLCASSLRMTSTDTQYFGPGTRLTVL.

The count of this clone is one. V usage is TRBV27 and J usage is TRBJ1-1; D may be TRBD1 (6 bases). The CDR3 totals 15 residues. V was trimmed by 0 bases and J by 1 base, leaving 9 bases between them. Germline V gene data show CDR1 as MNHEY and CDR2 as SMNVEV (reference sequence). CDR3 sequence reads: CASSLSQDRNTEAFF. The CDR3 DNA is TGTGCCAGCAGTTTATCGCAGGACAGGAACACTGAAGCTTTCTTT.